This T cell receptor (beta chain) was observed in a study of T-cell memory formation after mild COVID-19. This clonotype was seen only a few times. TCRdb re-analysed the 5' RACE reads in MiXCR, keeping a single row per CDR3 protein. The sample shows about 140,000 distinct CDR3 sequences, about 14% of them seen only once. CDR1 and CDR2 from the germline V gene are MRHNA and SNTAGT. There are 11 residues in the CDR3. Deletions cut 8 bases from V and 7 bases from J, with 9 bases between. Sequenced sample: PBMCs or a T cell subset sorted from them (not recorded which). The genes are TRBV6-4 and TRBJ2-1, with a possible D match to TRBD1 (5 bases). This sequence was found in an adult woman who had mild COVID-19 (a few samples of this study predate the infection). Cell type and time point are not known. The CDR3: CASGSGNEQFF. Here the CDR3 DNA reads TGTGCCAGCGGCTCAGGGAATGAGCAGTTCTTC.